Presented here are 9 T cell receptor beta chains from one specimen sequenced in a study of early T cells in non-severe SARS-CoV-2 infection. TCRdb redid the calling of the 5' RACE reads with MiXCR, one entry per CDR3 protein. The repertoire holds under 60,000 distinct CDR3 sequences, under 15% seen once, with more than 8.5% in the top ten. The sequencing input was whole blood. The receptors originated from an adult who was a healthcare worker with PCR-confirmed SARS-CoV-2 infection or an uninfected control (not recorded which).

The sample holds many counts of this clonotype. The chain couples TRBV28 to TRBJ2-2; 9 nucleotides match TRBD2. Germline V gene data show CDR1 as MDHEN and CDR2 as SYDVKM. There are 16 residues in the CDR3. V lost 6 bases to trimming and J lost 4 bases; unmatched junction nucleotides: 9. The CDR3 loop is CASRDLSGSTTGELFF. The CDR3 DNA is TGTGCCAGCAGGGATCTTAGCGGGAGTACCACCGGGGAGCTGTTTTTT.

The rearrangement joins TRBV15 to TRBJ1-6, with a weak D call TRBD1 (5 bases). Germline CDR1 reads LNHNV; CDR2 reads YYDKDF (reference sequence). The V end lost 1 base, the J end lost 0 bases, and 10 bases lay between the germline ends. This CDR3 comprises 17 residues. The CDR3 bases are TGTGCCACCAGCAGAGTGGGGGGGAGCTCCTATAATTCACCCCTCCACTTT. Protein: CATSRVGGSSYNSPLHF.

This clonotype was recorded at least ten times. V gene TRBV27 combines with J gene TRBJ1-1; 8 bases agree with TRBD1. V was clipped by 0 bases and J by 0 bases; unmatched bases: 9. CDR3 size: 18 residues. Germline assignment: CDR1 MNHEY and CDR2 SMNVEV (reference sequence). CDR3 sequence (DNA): TGTGCCAGCAGTTTATCGCAGGGGGCGGGAAACATGAACACTGAAGCTTTCTTT. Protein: CASSLSQGAGNMNTEAFF.

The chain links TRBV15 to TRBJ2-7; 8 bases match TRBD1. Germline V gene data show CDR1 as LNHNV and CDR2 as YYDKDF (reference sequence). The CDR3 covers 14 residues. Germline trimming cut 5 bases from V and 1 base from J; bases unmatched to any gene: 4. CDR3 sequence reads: CATSQDRVSYEQYF. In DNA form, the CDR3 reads TGTGCCACCAGCCAGGACAGGGTATCCTACGAGCAGTACTTC.

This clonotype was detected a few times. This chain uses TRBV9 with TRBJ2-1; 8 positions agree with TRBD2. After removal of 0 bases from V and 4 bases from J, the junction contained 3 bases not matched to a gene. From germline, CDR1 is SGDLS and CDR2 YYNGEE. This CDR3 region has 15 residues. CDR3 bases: TGTGCCAGCAGCGTAGACGGGAGGGGATACAATGAGCAGTTCTTC. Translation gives CASSVDGRGYNEQFF.

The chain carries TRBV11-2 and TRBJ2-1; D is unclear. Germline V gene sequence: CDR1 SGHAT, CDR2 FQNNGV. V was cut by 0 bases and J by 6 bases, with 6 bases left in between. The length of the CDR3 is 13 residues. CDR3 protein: CASSLDRANEQFF. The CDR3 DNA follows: TGTGCCAGCAGCTTAGATCGCGCCAATGAGCAGTTCTTC. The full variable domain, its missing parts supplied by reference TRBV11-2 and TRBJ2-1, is EAGVAQSPRYKIIEKRQSVAFWCNPISGHATLYWYQQILGQGPKLLIQFQNNGVVDDSQLPKDRFSAERLKGVDSTLKIQPAKLEDSAVYLCASSLDRANEQFFGPGTRLTVL.

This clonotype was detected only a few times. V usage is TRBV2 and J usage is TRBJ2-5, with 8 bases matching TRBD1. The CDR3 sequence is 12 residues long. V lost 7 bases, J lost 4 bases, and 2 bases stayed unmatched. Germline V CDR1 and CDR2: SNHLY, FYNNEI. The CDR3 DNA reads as TGTGCCAGCACCGGACAGGGAGAGACCCAGTACTTC. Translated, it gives CASTGQGETQYF. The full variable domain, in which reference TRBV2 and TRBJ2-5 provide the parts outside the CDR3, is EPEVTQTPSHQVTQMGQEVILRCVPISNHLYFYWYRQILGQKVEFLVSFYNNEISEKSEIFDDQFSVERPDGSNFTLKIRSTKLEDSAMYFCASTGQGETQYFGPGTRLLVL.

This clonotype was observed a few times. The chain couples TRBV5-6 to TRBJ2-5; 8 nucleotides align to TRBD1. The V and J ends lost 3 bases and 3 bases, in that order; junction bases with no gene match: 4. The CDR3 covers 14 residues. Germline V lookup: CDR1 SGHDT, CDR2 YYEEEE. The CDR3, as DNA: TGTGCCAGCAGCTACAGGGGGACGGAAGAGACCCAGTACTTC. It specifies CASSYRGTEETQYF. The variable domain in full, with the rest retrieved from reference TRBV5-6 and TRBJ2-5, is DAGVTQSPTHLIKTRGQQVTLRCSPKSGHDTVSWYQQALGQGPQFIFQYYEEEERQRGNFPDRFSGHQFPNYSSELNVNALLLGDSALYLCASSYRGTEETQYFGPGTRLLVL.

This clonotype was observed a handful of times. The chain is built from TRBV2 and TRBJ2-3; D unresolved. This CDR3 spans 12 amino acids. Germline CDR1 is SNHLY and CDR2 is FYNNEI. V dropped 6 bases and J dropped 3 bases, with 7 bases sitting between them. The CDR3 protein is CASSERTDTQYF. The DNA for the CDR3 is TGTGCCAGCAGCGAGAGGACAGATACGCAGTATTTT.